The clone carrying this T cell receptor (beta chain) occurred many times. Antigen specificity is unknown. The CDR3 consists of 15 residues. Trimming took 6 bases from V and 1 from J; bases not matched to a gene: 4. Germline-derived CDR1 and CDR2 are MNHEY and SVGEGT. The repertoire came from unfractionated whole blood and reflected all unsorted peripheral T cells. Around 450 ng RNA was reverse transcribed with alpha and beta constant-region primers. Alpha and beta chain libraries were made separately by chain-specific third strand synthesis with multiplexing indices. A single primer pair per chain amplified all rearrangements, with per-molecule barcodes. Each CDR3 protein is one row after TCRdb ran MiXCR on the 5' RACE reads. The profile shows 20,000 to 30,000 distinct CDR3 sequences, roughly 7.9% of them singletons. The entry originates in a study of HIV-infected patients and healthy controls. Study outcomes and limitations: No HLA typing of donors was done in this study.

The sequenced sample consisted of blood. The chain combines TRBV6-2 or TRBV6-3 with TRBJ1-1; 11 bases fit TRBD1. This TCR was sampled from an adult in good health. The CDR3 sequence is CASRTDRGPNTEAFF. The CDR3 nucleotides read TGTGCCAGCAGAACGGACAGGGGGCCGAACACTGAAGCTTTCTTT.